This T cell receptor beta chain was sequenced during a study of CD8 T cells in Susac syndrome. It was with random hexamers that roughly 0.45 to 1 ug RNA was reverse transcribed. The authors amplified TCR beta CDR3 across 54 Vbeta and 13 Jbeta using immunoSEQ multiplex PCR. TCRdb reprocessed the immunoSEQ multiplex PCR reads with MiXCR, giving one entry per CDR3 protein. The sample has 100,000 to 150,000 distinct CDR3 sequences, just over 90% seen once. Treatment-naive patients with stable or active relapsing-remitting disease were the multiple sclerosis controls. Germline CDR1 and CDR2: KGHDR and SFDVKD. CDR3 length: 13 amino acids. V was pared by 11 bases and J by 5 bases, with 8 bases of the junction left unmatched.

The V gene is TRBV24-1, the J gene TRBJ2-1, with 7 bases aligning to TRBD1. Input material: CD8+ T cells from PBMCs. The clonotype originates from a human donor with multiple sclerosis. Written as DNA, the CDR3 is TGTGCCATCTCAGAACAGGGGCACAATGAGCAGTTCTTC. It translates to CAISEQGHNEQFF.